The source of this TCR beta chain is a study of read filtering for tumor transcriptome and immune sequencing. Study observations and caveats: About 81.9% of IR-seq clonotypes had one read, totaling around 4% of reads; RNA-seq: roughly 76% and 46%.

From around 0.4 ug of RNA, a library with molecular barcoded alpha/delta and beta/gamma adaptors was made. Using its own MiXCR run on the reads, TCRdb lists one record per CDR3 protein. In the table there are over 4,500 distinct CDR3 sequences, 20% of which are singletons. This clonotype was picked up many times. What it recognizes is unknown. CDR3 length: 14 amino acids. Trimming cost V 6 bases and J 7 bases; bases outside gene matches: 8. V is TRBV12-3 or TRBV12-4 and J is TRBJ1-4, with TRBD1 identical over 7 bases. The sample consisted of a population of CD138-negative cells sorted from bone marrow. The TCR comes from a donor aged 40 or older with multiple myeloma. CDR3 DNA: TGTGCCAGCAGGGGGACAGTCAGAAGTGAAAAACTGTTTTTT. Translating it yields CASRGTVRSEKLFF.